One sample yielded the 5 T cell receptor beta chains listed below, sequenced in a study of immune evolution from preneoplasia to lung adenocarcinoma. The assay was immunoSEQ multiplex PCR, and TCRdb's table has in-frame clones only and misses some. The sample gives about 6,400 clones, around four fifths of which show up once; 6.3% is in the top ten. The sample taken for sequencing was FFPE minimally invasive lung adenocarcinoma tissue. All receptors come from a person aged 45 to 69 with lung adenocarcinoma.

The CDR3 coding sequence is TGTGCCAGCAGGCCGGGACAGGGGTATATGGAGACCCAGTACTTC. It yields the protein CASRPGQGYMETQYF. The chain employs TRBV6-1 and TRBJ2-5; 10 positions agree with TRBD1. The CDR3 spans 15 residues. V was clipped by 6 bases and J by 5 bases; unmatched bases: 9. Germline loops: CDR1 MNHNS, CDR2 SASEGT.

The chain links TRBV5-4 to TRBJ2-2; D remains ambiguous. Germline V lookup: CDR1 SGHNT, CDR2 YYREEE (reference sequence). The V gene lost 0 bases and the J gene lost 5 bases, with 11 bases spanning the gap. The CDR3 consists of 15 residues. The CDR3: CASSLELGGTGELFF. DNA of the CDR3: TGTGCCAGCAGCTTGGAACTGGGTGGGACCGGGGAGCTGTTTTTT.

The chain joins TRBV7-2 to TRBJ2-4; D unresolved. The CDR3 is 15 residues long. Germline V CDR1 and CDR2: SGHTA, FQGNSA. Trimming pared 3 bases from V and 0 bases from J, leaving 9 bases between. The CDR3 bases are TGTGCCAGCAGCTTCGGAAGGGTAGCCAAAAACATTCAGTACTTC. The encoded protein is CASSFGRVAKNIQYF.

In regard to this clone: This sample also contains other DNA sequences that code for the same CDR3. The gene calls are TRBV6-6 and TRBJ1-2; D possibly corresponds to TRBD1 (5 bases). The length of the CDR3 is 15 residues. The germline V gene encodes CDR1 MNHNY and CDR2 SVGAGI (reference sequence). V dropped 2 bases and J dropped 2 bases, with 12 bases sitting between them. CDR3 sequence (DNA): TGTGCCAGCAGTTACGAAGGGACGGGGAACTATGGCTACACCTTC. Its protein product is CASSYEGTGNYGYTF.

For the CDR3, the DNA is TGTGCCAGCAGTTTACCCCAGGGGGCCGGTAGCAATCAGCCCCAGCATTTT. Translated: CASSLPQGAGSNQPQHF. The chain couples TRBV28 to TRBJ1-5; 8 nucleotides line up with TRBD1. V gave up 2 bases and J gave up 0 bases; unmatched junction bases: 6. CDR1 is MDHEN, CDR2 SYDVKM, per germline. This CDR3 is 17 amino acids long.